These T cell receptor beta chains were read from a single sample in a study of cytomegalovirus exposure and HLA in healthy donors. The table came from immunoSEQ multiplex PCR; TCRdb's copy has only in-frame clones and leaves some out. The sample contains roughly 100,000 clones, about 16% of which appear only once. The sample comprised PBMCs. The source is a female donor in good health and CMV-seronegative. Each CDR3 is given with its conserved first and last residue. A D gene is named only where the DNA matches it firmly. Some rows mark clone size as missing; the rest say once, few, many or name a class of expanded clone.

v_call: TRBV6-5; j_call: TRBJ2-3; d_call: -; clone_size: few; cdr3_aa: CASSYYGTGTQYF; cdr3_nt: TGTGCCAGCAGTTACTATGGCACAGGTACGCAGTATTTT
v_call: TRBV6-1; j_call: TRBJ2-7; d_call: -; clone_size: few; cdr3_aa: CASSVTDGSYEQYF; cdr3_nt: TGTGCCAGCAGTGTTACGGACGGGAGCTACGAGCAGTACTTC
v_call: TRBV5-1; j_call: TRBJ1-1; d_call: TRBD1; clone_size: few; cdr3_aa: CASSFSMWKGADGTEAFF; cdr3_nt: TGCGCCAGCAGCTTCAGCATGTGGAAGGGGGCCGATGGAACTGAAGCTTTCTTT
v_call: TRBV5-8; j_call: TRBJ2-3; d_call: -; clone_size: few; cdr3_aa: CASSKDRGANTDTQYF; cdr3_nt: TGTGCCAGCAGCAAAGACCGGGGGGCTAACACAGATACGCAGTATTTT
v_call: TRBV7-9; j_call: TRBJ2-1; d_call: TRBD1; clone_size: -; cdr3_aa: CASSPPRGSQNEQFF; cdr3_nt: TGTGCCAGCAGCCCCCCCAGGGGGTCTCAAAATGAGCAGTTCTTC
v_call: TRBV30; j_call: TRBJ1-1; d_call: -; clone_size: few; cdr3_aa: CAWSQGIDTEAFF; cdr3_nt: TGTGCCTGGTCACAGGGCATAGACACTGAAGCTTTCTTT
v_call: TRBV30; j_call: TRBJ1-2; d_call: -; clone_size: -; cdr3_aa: CACRENYGYTF; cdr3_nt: TGTGCCTGCCGGGAAAACTATGGCTACACCTTC
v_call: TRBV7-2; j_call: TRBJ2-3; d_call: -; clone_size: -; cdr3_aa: CASSLEGSDTQYF; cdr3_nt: TGTGCCAGCAGCTTAGAGGGGTCAGATACGCAGTATTTT
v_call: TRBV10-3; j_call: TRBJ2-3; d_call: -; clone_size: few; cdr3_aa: CAISDPAGDTQYF; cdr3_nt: TGTGCCATCAGTGACCCGGCGGGAGATACGCAGTATTTT
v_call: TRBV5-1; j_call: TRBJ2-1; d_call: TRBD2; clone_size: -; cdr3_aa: CASSLGLAGGMNEQFF; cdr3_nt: TGCGCCAGCAGCTTGGGACTAGCGGGAGGGATGAATGAGCAGTTCTTC
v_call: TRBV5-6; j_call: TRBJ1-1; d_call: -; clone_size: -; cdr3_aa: CASSLYGGSVAEAFF; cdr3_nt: TGTGCCAGCAGCTTGTACGGGGGGTCGGTGGCTGAAGCTTTCTTT
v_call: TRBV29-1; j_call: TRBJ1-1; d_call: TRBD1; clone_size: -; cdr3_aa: CSVDTTGGRTEAFF; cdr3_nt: TGCAGCGTTGATACGACAGGGGGTCGGACTGAAGCTTTCTTT
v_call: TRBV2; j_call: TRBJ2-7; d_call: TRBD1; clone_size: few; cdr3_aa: CASLTGTGLYEQYF; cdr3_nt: TGTGCCAGCTTAACCGGGACAGGGCTTTACGAGCAGTACTTC
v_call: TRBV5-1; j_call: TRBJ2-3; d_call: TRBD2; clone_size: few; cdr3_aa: CASSLRLAGSTDTQYF; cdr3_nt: TGCGCCAGCAGCTTGAGGTTAGCGGGAAGCACAGATACGCAGTATTTT
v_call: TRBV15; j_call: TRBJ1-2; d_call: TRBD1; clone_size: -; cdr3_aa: CATSRDMGQSYGYTF; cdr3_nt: TGTGCCACCAGCAGAGATATGGGACAGAGCTATGGCTACACCTTC